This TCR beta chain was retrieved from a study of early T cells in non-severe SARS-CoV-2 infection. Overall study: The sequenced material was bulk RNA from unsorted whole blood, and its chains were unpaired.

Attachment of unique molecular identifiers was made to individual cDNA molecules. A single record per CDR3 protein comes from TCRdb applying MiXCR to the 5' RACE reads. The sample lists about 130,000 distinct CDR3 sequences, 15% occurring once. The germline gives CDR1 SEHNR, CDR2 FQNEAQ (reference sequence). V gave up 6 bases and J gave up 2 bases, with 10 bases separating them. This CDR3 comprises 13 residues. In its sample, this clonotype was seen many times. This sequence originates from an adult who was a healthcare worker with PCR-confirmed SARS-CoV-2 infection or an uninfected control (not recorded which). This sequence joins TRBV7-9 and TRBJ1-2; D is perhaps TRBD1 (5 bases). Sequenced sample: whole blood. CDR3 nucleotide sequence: TGTGCCAGCAGTCACGACAGAAACTATGGCTACACCTTC. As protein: CASSHDRNYGYTF. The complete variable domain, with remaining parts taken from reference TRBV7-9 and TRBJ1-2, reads DTGVSQNPRHKITKRGQNVTFRCDPISEHNRLYWYRQTLGQGPEFLTYFQNEAQLEKSRLLSDRFSAERPKGSFSTLEIQRTEQGDSAMYLCASSHDRNYGYTFGSGTRLTVV.